Listed below are T cell receptor beta chains from one sample, sequenced in a study of T cell responses to AZD1222 COVID-19 vaccine. Generated by immunoSEQ multiplex PCR, the TCRdb table keeps only in-frame clones and is missing some. This table holds around 130,000 clones, more than 80% found once. The sequencing used peripheral blood, collected 28 days after the second dose of the MenACWY control vaccine. These TCRs come from an adult who received the MenACWY meningococcal vaccine as a control. Both conserved end residues are part of each CDR3. Each record gives: J gene, clone size, D gene, V gene, CDR3 DNA, CDR3 protein. A D gene is named only where the DNA matches it firmly. The size entry is marked missing in some rows and otherwise reads once, few, many or a size class.

TRBJ2-1	NA	TRBD2	TRBV3-1/TRBV3-2	TGTGCCAGCAGCCAAAACGGACTAGTCCATGAGCAGTTCTTC	CASSQNGLVHEQFF
TRBJ2-2	NA	TRBD2	TRBV9	TGTGCCAGCAGCGTCCCCAGGCAGCGGGGGGGCGTGTGGGAGCTGTTTTTT	CASSVPRQRGGVWELFF
TRBJ2-7	NA	NA	TRBV7-2	TGTGCCAGCAGCCCGGGTAGGAGGGCGGGAAACGAGCAGTACTTC	CASSPGRRAGNEQYF
TRBJ2-1	NA	TRBD2	TRBV7-2	TGTGCCAGCAGCTTAGCACCGGGGGGTGAGCAGTTCTTC	CASSLAPGGEQFF
TRBJ1-5	NA	NA	TRBV2	TGTGCCAGCAGTGAATCAGGGAATAGCAATCAGCCCCAGCATTTT	CASSESGNSNQPQHF
TRBJ1-1	NA	TRBD1	TRBV5-4	TGTGCCAGCAGCTCTGGGACAGCGAACACTGAAGCTTTCTTT	CASSSGTANTEAFF
TRBJ2-6	NA	NA	TRBV3-1/TRBV3-2	TGTGCCAGCAGCGCAGGAGTCTCTGGGGCCAACGTCCTGACTTTC	CASSAGVSGANVLTF
TRBJ2-1	NA	NA	TRBV28	TGTGCCAGCAGTCAGCCGGGTCCCTGGGATGAGCAGTTCTTC	CASSQPGPWDEQFF
TRBJ2-5	NA	NA	TRBV19	TGTGCCAGTAGTGCTTCGGGAACTAACCAAGAGACCCAGTACTTC	CASSASGTNQETQYF
TRBJ1-6	NA	NA	TRBV27	TGTGCCAGCAGTACGATCAAGTCACCCCTCCACTTT	CASSTIKSPLHF
TRBJ2-1	NA	NA	TRBV5-1	TGCGCCAGCAGGTTAGGGACCCCATCCTACAATGAGCAGTTCTTC	CASRLGTPSYNEQFF
TRBJ1-6	NA	NA	TRBV15	TGTGCCACCAGCAGAGATCGGGTTTCACCCCTCCACTTT	CATSRDRVSPLHF
TRBJ1-2	NA	TRBD1	TRBV10-2	TGCGCCAGCAGTTTGGACAGGGGGGAACTCTATGGCTACACCTTC	CASSLDRGELYGYTF
TRBJ2-1	NA	NA	TRBV25-1	TGTGCCAGCAGTGATCCATTTGGGGGAGGCGGAGTGAGCAATGAGCAGTTCTTC	CASSDPFGGGGVSNEQFF
TRBJ2-3	once	NA	TRBV6-5	TGTGCCAGCAGTATGGGGATTGGACCCCAGGCGCAGTATTTT	CASSMGIGPQAQYF
TRBJ1-1	NA	NA	TRBV6-2/TRBV6-3	TGTGCCAGCAGTTACGGCGGCACCAACACTGAAGCTTTCTTT	CASSYGGTNTEAFF
TRBJ2-7	NA	TRBD2	TRBV19	TGTGCCAGTAGTATAGGAAGCGGGAGCTCCTACGAGCAGTACTTC	CASSIGSGSSYEQYF
TRBJ2-2	NA	NA	TRBV7-3	TGTGCCAGCAGCTTTGCAGGGGTTGGCACCGGGGAGCTGTTTTTT	CASSFAGVGTGELFF
TRBJ2-2	NA	NA	TRBV4-3	TGCGCCAGCAGCCAATGGGCAGGGGCGAACACCGGGGAGCTGTTTTTT	CASSQWAGANTGELFF
TRBJ1-2	NA	NA	TRBV4-3	TGCGCCAGCAGCCAAGTTTTAGACTATGGCTACACCTTC	CASSQVLDYGYTF
TRBJ2-5	NA	NA	TRBV12-2	TGTGCAAGTCGCTTGATGGAGACCCAGTACTTC	CASRLMETQYF
TRBJ2-2	NA	TRBD2	TRBV19	TGTGCCAGTCTGACGGCGGGAGGGCCGAACGGGGAGCTGTTTTTT	CASLTAGGPNGELFF
TRBJ1-2	NA	NA	TRBV30	TGTGCCTGGAGAAGACCGGGACAATCTATTGGCTACACCTTC	CAWRRPGQSIGYTF
TRBJ2-7	NA	NA	TRBV9	TGTGCCAGCAGCGTAGGTTCAGGAACCTACGAGCAGTACTTC	CASSVGSGTYEQYF
TRBJ1-2	NA	TRBD1	TRBV6-5	TGTGCCAGCAAACCCCCGGGACAGGCCTATGGCTACACCTTC	CASKPPGQAYGYTF
TRBJ1-4	NA	NA	TRBV6-4	TGTGCCAGCAGAGGGACGGGAACTAATGAAAAACTGTTTTTT	CASRGTGTNEKLFF
TRBJ1-5	NA	NA	TRBV18	TGTGCCAGCTCACCAAACAGGGATCAGCCCCAGCATTTT	CASSPNRDQPQHF
TRBJ2-2	NA	TRBD1	TRBV7-2	TGTGCCAGCAGCTTGGACAGGGGCACCGGGGAGCTGTTTTTT	CASSLDRGTGELFF
TRBJ1-5	NA	NA	TRBV15	TGTGCCACCAGCAGAGATCTCGGACAATGGGGGCCCCAGCATTTT	CATSRDLGQWGPQHF
TRBJ2-1	NA	TRBD2	TRBV7-9	TGTGCCAGCAGACATAGCGGGAGGGCATCCTACAATGAGCAGTTCTTC	CASRHSGRASYNEQFF
TRBJ1-2	NA	NA	TRBV4-1	TGCGCCAGCAGTAGGGGTAACAATAACTATGGCTACACCTTC	CASSRGNNNYGYTF
TRBJ2-7	NA	NA	TRBV5-3	TGTGCCAGCCCCGTTCGGGCCGGGAGCTCCTACGAGCAGTACTTC	CASPVRAGSSYEQYF
TRBJ1-4	NA	NA	TRBV6-6	TGTGCCAGCACGTCCGTCAATGAAAAACTGTTTTTT	CASTSVNEKLFF
TRBJ2-2	NA	TRBD2	TRBV6-4	TGTGCCAGCAGTGTCGGACTAGCGGTGGGCACCGGGGAGCTGTTTTTT	CASSVGLAVGTGELFF
TRBJ1-5	NA	NA	TRBV19	TGTGCCAGTAGTACCTCCCTGGACGGACTCAATCAGCCCCAGCATTTT	CASSTSLDGLNQPQHF
TRBJ1-6	NA	NA	TRBV4-1	TGCGCCAGCAGCCAAGATAATCAAAGAGTGAATTCACCCCTCCACTTT	CASSQDNQRVNSPLHF
TRBJ2-3	NA	TRBD2	TRBV4-3	TGCGCCAGCAGCCAAGAACCAGCGGGGGGGCTTGGCGCAGATACGCAGTATTTT	CASSQEPAGGLGADTQYF
TRBJ1-1	NA	NA	TRBV27	TGTGCCAGCAGTTTAGGAAGGGTCGGAGTTAAGAACACTGAAGCTTTCTTT	CASSLGRVGVKNTEAFF